This TCR beta chain was sequenced in a study of early T cells in non-severe SARS-CoV-2 infection (dated by TCRdb to about 2021). For the study in its entirety: Because TCR sequencing relied on bulk RNA taken from unsorted whole blood, pairing of alpha and beta chains was not possible.

Broad study findings and their caveats: VDJdb matching was skewed toward anti-spike CD8 responses, so virus-specific expansions were likely underestimated and private and CD4 specificities were missed.

About this clonotype itself: Its antigen target is currently unknown. Just one base apart from a much larger clone, this may be a read error. The missing conserved phenylalanine or tryptophan at the end of this CDR3 makes a read error likely.

Ends included, the CDR3 has 17 residues. Only CDR3 DNA is held: 51 bases, read in frame from base 1. Germline trimming amounts to 0 bases on V and 0 bases on J, with 6 as the count of junction bases outside the gene matches. According to the germline V gene, CDR1 reads SGHRS and CDR2 reads YFSETQ. This was a case-control study nested in a cohort of healthcare workers in London, UK, who had nasopharyngeal swab PCR tests and blood samples taken every week. Between 23 and 31 March 2020, the week of the UK lockdown, healthcare workers were enrolled and then followed up weekly for as long as 16 weeks. Receptors were amplified or captured by 5' RACE. The reads were generated on a NextSeq 500. To correct for sequencing error and PCR bias, the TCR library protocol tagged individual cDNA molecules with unique molecular identifiers. Both TCR alpha and beta chains were sequenced, and tight co-correlation was observed between alpha and beta sequence abundances in each sample. In the original analysis: V gene, J gene and CDR3 annotation of TCR sequences was performed with Decombinator V4. Expanded TCRs were defined as changing significantly between any two time points under a Poisson model with p below 0.0001. TCR abundances were normalised to the total number of TCRs sequenced per sample and expressed as counts per million. TRAV1-2 paired with TRAJ12, TRAJ20 or TRAJ33 defined MAIT TCRs, while TRAV10 paired with TRAJ18 defined iNKT TCRs. VDJdb, accessed 1 November 2021, was searched for CMV, EBV and SARS-CoV-2 annotated TCRs, excluding TCRs annotated for multiple antigens. TCRdb took the public reads, trimmed them with fastp at Q25, ran MiXCR for clone calling and kept in-frame beta chains. Each record represents a unique CDR3 protein, reported with the most common genes and DNA among its rows. The V and J calls follow TCRdb's processing rather than the paper's. In all, the sample holds about 17,000 distinct CDR3 sequences, and approximately 5.4% of those were seen once. About 6.8% of the sample belongs to the ten largest clones.

Here the chain combines TRBV5-1 and TRBJ2-1; 7 junctional bases match TRBD2. This clonotype originated in an adult who was a healthcare worker with PCR-confirmed SARS-CoV-2 infection or an uninfected control (not recorded which). The starting material was whole blood, obtained at baseline. The DNA reads TGCGCCAGCAGCTTGGCCGGAGCGGGATTCTCCTACAATGAGCAGTTCTCC. Translated, this is CASSLAGAGFSYNEQFS.